The present T cell receptor (beta chain) was sequenced within a study of tumor-infiltrating lymphocytes in primary liver carcinoma. In the case of this clonotype: The missing conserved phenylalanine or tryptophan at the end of this CDR3 makes a read error likely. The limits of the CDR3 on the DNA are not certain, so only TCRdb's listed CDR3 is given.

Making TCR beta cDNA involved around 510 ng total RNA and a constant-region primer. Three nested multiplex PCR rounds, a slightly modified ARM-PCR, produced the libraries for TCR beta. A C-beta reverse primer was combined with TRBV1-TRBV30 forward primers in the first two PCR rounds, and each round had roughly 11 cycles. TCRdb used MiXCR to reprocess the multiplex PCR reads, holding one entry per CDR3 protein. The profile shows about 99,000 distinct CDR3 sequences, approximately 68% of them singletons. Germline CDR1 and CDR2: SGHAT and FQNNGV. The CDR3 extends over 13 residues, inclusive of both ends. Total RNA and DNA came together from roughly 20-30 mg of bulk tissue without cell sorting.

The TCR originated in a woman in her sixties or seventies with primary liver carcinoma and hepatitis B virus infection. Sequencing was done on a sample of liver tumor tissue from sampling region 5. Subset in this sample: tumor region T5, tumor centre. The chain combines TRBV11-2 with TRBJ2-5. The chain's CDR3 is CASSLGSQETLYL.